The present T cell receptor beta chain was sequenced within a study of type 1 and type 2 diabetes patients. Study overall: From PBMCs, CD4+ and CD8+ T cells were isolated by magnetic microbeads. Across the study, 18,976,912 paired-end reads were produced.

Anyone with other autoimmune disease or infection in the prior four weeks was excluded. General study findings and limits: Type 1 diabetes repertoires were significantly less diverse than type 2 diabetes ones.

PCR was run on genomic DNA. Amplification of the beta chain CDR3 used 30 forward and 13 reverse multiplex primers. Each CDR3 protein gets one entry after TCRdb re-called the multiplex PCR reads with MiXCR. This sample has about 250,000 distinct CDR3 sequences, with more than 40% found just once. Looked up from germline, CDR1 is DFQATT and CDR2 is SNEGSKA (reference sequence). V lost 4 bases, J lost 0 bases, and 2 bases stayed unmatched. CDR3 length: 13 amino acids. For this clonotype: The antigen remains unidentified.

The chain combines TRBV20-1 with TRBJ1-2; 7 nucleotides agree with TRBD1. The sequencing sample was made of peripheral blood mononuclear cells (PBMCs). The receptor was derived from a man aged 18 to 30 with type 2 diabetes. The CDR3 protein is CSAKGQTNYGYTF. In DNA form, the CDR3 reads TGCAGTGCTAAGGGACAGACTAACTATGGCTACACCTTC.